The rows below give T cell receptor beta chains drawn from one sample of a study. In TCRdb, the RT-PCR reads were re-called with MiXCR into one record per CDR3 protein. Of about 680,000 distinct CDR3 sequences detected, 13% to 15% appear once; the ten largest clones hold 3.6%. The source material was memory CD4+ T cells from blood. The source of these receptors is a female donor in good health, serving as a healthy control. Each CDR3 is given with its conserved first and last residue.

j_gene,v_gene,CDR3aa
TRBJ2-1,TRBV24-1,CATSDLASRVGSEQFF
TRBJ2-1,TRBV12-3/TRBV12-4,CASRTGTGPYNEQFF
TRBJ2-3,TRBV20-1,CSALVTTSGSTDTQYF
TRBJ2-1,TRBV5-8,CASSWLGTSGYNEQFF
TRBJ2-5,TRBV24-1,CATSDFRQGGPSGETQYF
TRBJ1-1,TRBV7-2,CASSLAWGWNTEAFF
TRBJ2-2,TRBV7-2,CASSLWQGVGTGELFF
TRBJ2-7,TRBV20-1,CSAAGTSGSYEQYF
TRBJ2-7,TRBV5-1,CASSPRKSGSDDEQYF
TRBJ2-1,TRBV7-2,CASSPRDSIPYNEQFF
TRBJ1-3,TRBV6-6,CASRDRSSGNTIYF
TRBJ2-2,TRBV10-3,CAISERPGELFF
TRBJ2-5,TRBV7-3,CASSLLGPRETQYF
TRBJ2-2,TRBV5-1,CASSLGFSFANTGELFF
TRBJ2-1,TRBV4-2,CASSQGGPYNEQFF
TRBJ1-1,TRBV12-3/TRBV12-4,CASSFQGGGTEAFF